The 28 T cell receptor beta chains listed next were all sequenced from one sample in a study of blood T cell repertoires in COVID-19. Using immunoSEQ multiplex PCR, the repertoire was profiled, and TCRdb retains in-frame clones only, with some absent. The sample consists of under 300,000 clones, 82% of them appearing once. The sample comprised peripheral blood. These receptors were obtained from a woman of 80 years or more with active or convalescent COVID-19.

The chain couples TRBV10-3 to TRBJ2-5; TRBD1 aligns across 8 bases. The germline V gene encodes CDR1 ENHRY and CDR2 SYGVKD. The ends lost 2 bases at V and 4 bases at J; junction bases unmatched: 15. The CDR3 consists of 18 residues. Here the CDR3 DNA reads TGTGCCATCAGTGAGCCGTGGACAGGGCTTCACCGAGGAGAGACCCAGTACTTC. This gives the protein CAISEPWTGLHRGETQYF.

The chain has TRBV24-1 and TRBJ1-1, with D possibly TRBD1 on 5 matching bases. Trimming removed 9 bases from V and 4 bases from J, with 11 bases in between. The CDR3 consists of 12 residues. Per the germline V gene, CDR1 is KGHDR and CDR2 is SFDVKD. CDR3 coding DNA: TGTGCCACCCAGGGCTTTGGCACTGAAGCTTTCTTT. It codes for CATQGFGTEAFF.

The chain has TRBV7-9 and TRBJ2-1; D possibly corresponds to TRBD2 (6 bases). Germline loops: CDR1 SEHNR, CDR2 FQNEAQ (reference sequence). This CDR3 is 14 amino acids long. V lost 2 bases and J lost 3, with 8 bases in between. The CDR3 here is CASSLFGSYNEQFF. The CDR3 DNA reads as TGTGCCAGCAGCTTATTCGGGAGCTACAATGAGCAGTTCTTC.

This chain links TRBV19 with TRBJ2-1; possible D gene TRBD1, 6 bases. The CDR3 loop spans 14 amino acids. CDR1 LNHDA and CDR2 SQIVND come from the germline V gene (reference sequence). Trimming cost V 6 bases and J 3 bases, with 12 bases left between them. Here the CDR3 DNA reads TGTGCCAGTAGACCCCGGGACAACTACAATGAGCAGTTCTTC. Translation gives CASRPRDNYNEQFF.

The genes are TRBV7-8 and TRBJ1-4; D remains unclear. The CDR3 loop spans 14 amino acids. V was trimmed by 6 bases and J by 3 bases, leaving 11 bases between them. Germline CDR1 and CDR2: SGHVS and FQNEAQ. Written as DNA, the CDR3 is TGTGCCAGCAGTTACGGAGGCTCTAATGAAAAACTGTTTTTT. Translating it yields CASSYGGSNEKLFF.

The chain is built from TRBV2 and TRBJ1-5, with 8 bases lining up with TRBD1. Per germline, CDR1 SNHLY and CDR2 FYNNEI. Trimming cost V 6 bases and J 2 bases; bases outside gene matches: 6. This CDR3 is built from 15 residues. CDR3 in amino acids: CASSVTGAGNQPQHF. The CDR3, as DNA: TGTGCCAGCAGCGTGACAGGGGCGGGCAATCAGCCCCAGCATTTT.

This clone was seen a single time. The chain is built from TRBV30 and TRBJ1-5; no reliable D call. Germline CDR1 reads GTSNPN; CDR2 reads SVGIG (reference sequence). CDR3 size: 13 residues. The V and J ends lost 0 bases and 6 bases respectively, with 9 bases between them. Here the CDR3 reads CAWSVQVGQPQHF. Written as DNA, the CDR3 is TGTGCCTGGAGTGTACAAGTTGGTCAGCCCCAGCATTTT.

V gene TRBV6-5 combines with J gene TRBJ1-3; D call uncertain. This CDR3 is 12 amino acids long. V was cut by 3 bases and J by 4 bases, with 4 bases left in between. The germline gives CDR1 MNHEY, CDR2 SVGAGI. CDR3 in DNA: TGTGCCAGCAGTTATAGCGGAAACACCATATATTTT. It is translated as CASSYSGNTIYF.

This chain connects TRBV12-5 to TRBJ2-7; a weak D match, TRBD1 (8 bases). V was shortened by 7 bases and J by 6 bases, with 22 bases between the two germline ends. The CDR3 is 15 residues long. From germline, CDR1 is LGHNT and CDR2 FRNRAP. The CDR3 sequence: CASAAGGTGLREQYF. DNA for the CDR3: TGTGCTAGTGCCGCCGGGGGGACAGGCCTCCGCGAGCAGTACTTC.

The chain uses TRBV6-2 or TRBV6-3 and TRBJ2-3, with a weak D call TRBD2 (6 bases). Germline V lookup: CDR1 MNHEY, CDR2 SVGEGT. V shed 6 bases and J shed 1 base, with 20 bases lying between them. The CDR3 spans 17 residues. The CDR3 reads CASSPGTGVVGTDTQYF. The CDR3 bases are TGTGCCAGCAGCCCCGGCACGGGAGTAGTCGGCACAGATACGCAGTATTTT.

A single count supports this clone. The CDR3 nucleotides are TGTGCCAGCCGCCAAGCGGGGGGTTCGGGTTCAGAGACCCAGTACTTC. This sequence encodes CASRQAGGSGSETQYF. This chain connects TRBV6-2 or TRBV6-3 to TRBJ2-5, with 9 bases lining up with TRBD2. The CDR3 totals 16 residues. The germline V gene encodes CDR1 MNHEY and CDR2 SVGEGT. V was pared by 8 bases and J by 4 bases, with 14 bases of the junction left unmatched.

This rearrangement joins TRBV7-6 to TRBJ2-3, with D perhaps matching TRBD2 (5 bases). Looked up from germline, CDR1 is SGHVS and CDR2 is FNYEAQ. This CDR3 spans 12 amino acids. With 1 base removed from V and 6 bases from J, the gap between germline ends came to 5 bases. The CDR3 DNA sequence: TGTGCCAGCAGCTTAGGGAGGGATACGCAGTATTTT. Protein: CASSLGRDTQYF.

In its sample, this clone was seen once. The CDR3 nucleotides are TGCGCCAGCAGCTCGGCTGCGCAGGGGTCTTACAATGAGCAGTTCTTC. It is translated as CASSSAAQGSYNEQFF. J is TRBJ2-1 and V is TRBV5-1; maybe TRBD1 (6 bases). Trimming removed 3 bases at V and 4 bases at J, with 17 bases between. The V gene's germline CDR1 is SGHRS and CDR2 YFSETQ. This CDR3 contains 16 residues.

The V gene is TRBV18, the J gene TRBJ2-5; D is uncertain. The CDR3 is 14 residues long. Germline CDR1 is KGHSH and CDR2 is LQKENI. V dropped 0 bases and J dropped 2 bases, with 7 bases sitting between them. CDR3 region: CASSPPSQQETQYF. Written as DNA, the CDR3 is TGTGCCAGCTCACCACCGTCACAGCAAGAGACCCAGTACTTC. Variable domain in full (rest from reference TRBV18 and TRBJ2-5): NAGVMQNPRHLVRRRGQEARLRCSPMKGHSHVYWYRQLPEEGLKFMVYLQKENIIDESGMPKERFSAEFPKEGPSILRIQQVVRGDSAAYFCASSPPSQQETQYFGPGTRLLVL.

The chain links TRBV19 to TRBJ2-6; 8 nucleotides align to TRBD1. The CDR3 is made up of 17 amino acids. The germline V gene encodes CDR1 LNHDA and CDR2 SQIVND (reference sequence). Trimming at V came to 7 bases and at J to 1 base, leaving 9 bases not matched to a gene. The CDR3 DNA follows: TGTGCCAGTAAGCAGGGGGCATATCCGTCTGGGGCCAACGTCCTGACTTTC. Residues: CASKQGAYPSGANVLTF.

The rearrangement links TRBV24-1 to TRBJ2-1, with 7 bases aligning to TRBD2. The V segment lost 5 bases and the J segment 5 bases; nucleotides outside the gene matches: 14. Germline lookup yields CDR1 KGHDR and CDR2 SFDVKD. The length of the CDR3 is 17 residues. CDR3 DNA sequence: TGTGCCACCAGTGGTGGCTCCAGAGGGACTATCGACAATGAGCAGTTCTTC. This translates into CATSGGSRGTIDNEQFF.

V usage is TRBV16 and J usage is TRBJ1-5; D not certain. Trimming took off 2 bases at V and 4 bases at J, with 6 bases between the two ends. The germline gives CDR1 KGHSY, CDR2 FQNENV. CDR3 length equals 13 residues. The CDR3 region is CASSQDRNQPQHF. In nucleotides, the CDR3 is TGTGCCAGCAGCCAAGATAGAAATCAGCCCCAGCATTTT.

This clone was detected only a few times. The V and J genes are TRBV2 and TRBJ2-7; weak D call: TRBD2 (5 bases). The CDR3 is made up of 16 amino acids. V was shortened by 6 bases and J by 3 bases, with 21 bases between the two germline ends. Germline CDR1 is SNHLY and CDR2 is FYNNEI. CDR3 residues: CASSTSVDKDDYEQYF. The CDR3 nucleotides are TGTGCCAGCAGCACTAGTGTAGACAAGGACGACTACGAGCAGTACTTC.

V and J are TRBV27 and TRBJ1-6; D perhaps matches TRBD1 (6 bases). Germline CDR1 reads MNHEY; CDR2 reads SMNVEV (reference sequence). The CDR3 is made up of 17 amino acids. V gave up 4 bases and J gave up 4 bases, with 17 bases separating them. The CDR3 DNA reads as TGTGCCAGCAGTTCGAGGGGGGGACTTCGTTATAATTCACCCCTCCACTTT. Its translation is CASSSRGGLRYNSPLHF.

The chain links TRBV19 to TRBJ1-2; D remains ambiguous. Germline values: CDR1 LNHDA, CDR2 SQIVND (reference sequence). Trimming took off 9 bases at V and 0 bases at J, with 14 bases between the two ends. The CDR3 covers 14 residues. The CDR3 sequence is CASRTGRANYGYTF. The DNA for the CDR3 is TGTGCCAGCCGTACTGGGAGGGCTAACTATGGCTACACCTTC.

The V and J genes are TRBV6-5 and TRBJ1-5; D may be TRBD1 (5 bases). Per germline, CDR1 MNHEY and CDR2 SVGAGI. Trimming shortened V by 0 bases and J by 5 bases, and 8 bases separated the two germline ends. This CDR3 is built from 14 residues. The CDR3 DNA reads TGTGCCAGCAGTTACTCTCCAGGGTATCAGCCCCAGCATTTT. The encoded protein is CASSYSPGYQPQHF.

V gene TRBV30 combines with J gene TRBJ1-6; 8 bases match TRBD1. Trimming at V came to 2 bases and at J to 9 bases, leaving 3 bases not matched to a gene. Per the germline V gene, CDR1 is GTSNPN and CDR2 is SVGIG (reference sequence). This CDR3 region has 13 residues. As DNA, the CDR3 is TGTGCCTGGAGTATGACAGGGGCTTCACCCCTCCACTTT. Translated: CAWSMTGASPLHF.

V is TRBV5-1 and J is TRBJ2-7; TRBD1 agrees at 7 bases. J was trimmed by 2 bases and V by 0 bases; bases with no gene match: 5. CDR1 and CDR2 from the germline V gene are SGHRS and YFSETQ. The CDR3 length is 15 residues. In nucleotides, the CDR3 is TGCGCCAGCAGCTTGGAGAGGACAGGCGCCTACGAGCAGTACTTC. Translated: CASSLERTGAYEQYF.

CDR3 nucleotide sequence: TGTGCCAGCAGCTTAGATCGGCGGACTAGCGGGGGTAGTCAGTACTTC. As protein: CASSLDRRTSGGSQYF. The chain uses TRBV11-2 and TRBJ2-4; TRBD2 matches at 13 bases. This CDR3 is built from 16 residues. The J segment lost 12 bases and the V segment lost 0 bases, leaving 8 bases of the junction unmatched. CDR1 and CDR2 (germline): SGHAT, FQNNGV.

The V and J genes are TRBV5-4 and TRBJ1-6; 7 positions match TRBD1. CDR1 SGHNT and CDR2 YYREEE come from the germline V gene (reference sequence). V lost 1 base, J lost 9 bases, and 4 bases stayed unmatched. This CDR3 is built from 14 residues. The CDR3 nucleotides are TGTGCCAGCAGCTTGACAGGGGAGGTTTCACCCCTCCACTTT. Its translation is CASSLTGEVSPLHF. Full variable domain (remainder filled in from reference TRBV5-4 and TRBJ1-6): ETGVTQSPTHLIKTRGQQVTLRCSSQSGHNTVSWYQQALGQGPQFIFQYYREEENGRGNFPPRFSGLQFPNYSSELNVNALELDDSALYLCASSLTGEVSPLHFGNGTRLTVT.

CDR3 region: CASSQDFSRTGLAGSHEQYF. The CDR3 DNA reads as TGTGCCAGCAGCCAAGATTTTTCTCGAACGGGACTAGCGGGAAGCCACGAGCAGTACTTC. The chain links TRBV3-1 (or the pseudogene TRBV3-2) to TRBJ2-7, with 13 bases aligning to TRBD2. With V trimmed by 0 bases and J by 5 bases, 16 bases remained unmatched. The CDR3 consists of 20 residues. The V gene's germline CDR1 is LGHDT and CDR2 YNNKEL (reference sequence).

Comments on this clone: Additional DNA sequences in this sample encode the identical CDR3. The chain links TRBV19 to TRBJ2-3; the match to TRBD1 covers 9 bases. V gave up 6 bases and J gave up 0 bases; unmatched junction bases: 1. Per germline, CDR1 LNHDA and CDR2 SQIVND (reference sequence). The CDR3 has 14 residues. The chain's CDR3 is CASRDRGSTDTQYF. CDR3 in DNA: TGTGCCAGTAGAGACAGGGGGAGCACAGATACGCAGTATTTT.

This sequence joins TRBV7-9 and TRBJ1-2; D remains ambiguous. Germline V gene lookup returns CDR1 SEHNR and CDR2 FQNEAQ (reference sequence). Trimming left V 3 bases short and J 0 bases short, with 20 bases between. The CDR3 sequence is 18 residues long. The CDR3 DNA reads TGTGCCAGCAGCTTGGAGGAATCGCAGCCGGAAACTAACTATGGCTACACCTTC. Translated: CASSLEESQPETNYGYTF.